This is a list of T cell receptor beta chains from one sample in a study of shared clonotypes between healthy human individuals. Sequencing used immunoSEQ multiplex PCR; TCRdb keeps in-frame clones, though not all of them. The sample has under 2.5 million clones, 85% to 95% seen once. The sequencing input was naive CD4+ T cells from PBMCs. These receptors all stem from a man between 18 and 35 years old in good health. Some clones in this sample may be carry-over from other donors' samples. Each CDR3 is given with its conserved first and last residue. A D gene is named only where the DNA matches it firmly. For some rows the clone size is stated as once, few or many, or as a class when expanded; others skip it.

v_gene: TRBV7-9; abundance: few; d_gene: -; j_gene: TRBJ2-7; CDR3nt: TGTGCCAGCAGCCTCCTGGGGGACGAGCAGTACTTC; CDR3aa: CASSLLGDEQYF
v_gene: TRBV28; abundance: -; d_gene: -; j_gene: TRBJ2-7; CDR3nt: TGTGCCAGCAGAAGAACGGGGGGCAGTACCTACGAGCAGTACTTC; CDR3aa: CASRRTGGSTYEQYF
v_gene: TRBV6-5; abundance: -; d_gene: -; j_gene: TRBJ1-1; CDR3nt: TGTGCCAGCAGTTACTACGGCGAGAACACTGAAGCTTTCTTT; CDR3aa: CASSYYGENTEAFF
v_gene: TRBV28; abundance: -; d_gene: -; j_gene: TRBJ2-1; CDR3nt: TGTGCCAGCAGTCTTCGTATCCATGAGCAGTTCTTC; CDR3aa: CASSLRIHEQFF
v_gene: TRBV4-2; abundance: -; d_gene: TRBD2; j_gene: TRBJ2-7; CDR3nt: TGTGCCAGCAGCCAAGAGAGCGGGAGCACCTCCTACGAGCAGTACTTC; CDR3aa: CASSQESGSTSYEQYF
v_gene: TRBV27; abundance: -; d_gene: -; j_gene: TRBJ2-4; CDR3nt: TGTGCCAGCAGTCCCGAAATGAGAGCCAAAAACATTCAGTACTTC; CDR3aa: CASSPEMRAKNIQYF
v_gene: TRBV28; abundance: once; d_gene: -; j_gene: TRBJ2-7; CDR3nt: TGTGCCAGCAGACGGGACAAGGGGACCTACGAGCAGTACTTC; CDR3aa: CASRRDKGTYEQYF
v_gene: TRBV18; abundance: -; d_gene: -; j_gene: TRBJ2-7; CDR3nt: TGTGCCAGCTCACCACGAATGGGGGCCTACGAGCAGTACTTC; CDR3aa: CASSPRMGAYEQYF
v_gene: TRBV29-1; abundance: once; d_gene: -; j_gene: TRBJ2-7; CDR3nt: TGCAGCGTTGTCCCGGGGGCGGGCTACGAGCAGTACTTC; CDR3aa: CSVVPGAGYEQYF
v_gene: TRBV27; abundance: -; d_gene: TRBD2; j_gene: TRBJ2-3; CDR3nt: TGTGCCAGCAGTCCACGAGGATCTAGCGGAGATACGCAGTATTTT; CDR3aa: CASSPRGSSGDTQYF
v_gene: TRBV7-8; abundance: -; d_gene: TRBD2; j_gene: TRBJ2-1; CDR3nt: TGTGCCAGCAGCTTAGTCGGTTCGGCTAGCGGGAGCGGGGGGCAGTTCTTC; CDR3aa: CASSLVGSASGSGGQFF
v_gene: TRBV28; abundance: -; d_gene: -; j_gene: TRBJ1-2; CDR3nt: TGTGCCAGCAGTCCAGGGTTTGCCTATGGCTACACCTTC; CDR3aa: CASSPGFAYGYTF
v_gene: TRBV7-8; abundance: -; d_gene: -; j_gene: TRBJ1-1; CDR3nt: TGTGCCAGCAGCGCGCACAGGGTGGGTGGGGACACTGAAGCTTTCTTT; CDR3aa: CASSAHRVGGDTEAFF
v_gene: TRBV18; abundance: -; d_gene: -; j_gene: TRBJ2-2; CDR3nt: TGTGCCAGCTCACGTCGTACCGAGACAGGAGAAATTAGGGAGCTGTTTTTT; CDR3aa: CASSRRTETGEIRELFF
v_gene: TRBV28; abundance: -; d_gene: TRBD1; j_gene: TRBJ1-1; CDR3nt: TGTGCCAGCACGGGGACAGCCCCTCTTGAAGCTTTCTTT; CDR3aa: CASTGTAPLEAFF
v_gene: TRBV19; abundance: -; d_gene: TRBD2; j_gene: TRBJ2-1; CDR3nt: TGTGCCAGTAGTATAAGGCCAGCGGGGGGCCGGTCCTACAATGAGCAGTTCTTC; CDR3aa: CASSIRPAGGRSYNEQFF
v_gene: TRBV28; abundance: -; d_gene: -; j_gene: TRBJ2-7; CDR3nt: TGTGCCAGCAGTCTTACAGGATCTCCGTCCTTC; CDR3aa: CASSLTGSPSF
v_gene: TRBV2; abundance: -; d_gene: TRBD2; j_gene: TRBJ2-7; CDR3nt: TGTGCCAGCAGTGCACTAGCGGGGTCCTCCTACGAGCAGTACTTC; CDR3aa: CASSALAGSSYEQYF
v_gene: TRBV5-8; abundance: -; d_gene: -; j_gene: TRBJ1-5; CDR3nt: TGTGCCAGCAGCCCCAGGACCCCTAGGGATCAGCCCCAGCATTTT; CDR3aa: CASSPRTPRDQPQHF
v_gene: TRBV6-1; abundance: -; d_gene: TRBD2; j_gene: TRBJ2-2; CDR3nt: TGTGCCAGCAGTGAATACTGGCCCGGGACTAGCGGGAACACCGGGGAGCTGTTTTTT; CDR3aa: CASSEYWPGTSGNTGELFF
v_gene: TRBV18; abundance: -; d_gene: TRBD1; j_gene: TRBJ2-7; CDR3nt: TGTGCCAGCTCACGAGGGACAGGGTTGGGCGAGCAGTACTTC; CDR3aa: CASSRGTGLGEQYF
v_gene: TRBV28; abundance: -; d_gene: -; j_gene: TRBJ1-6; CDR3nt: TGTGCCAGCACCTCCCCGGGGGCAATAGATAATTCACCCCTCCACTTT; CDR3aa: CASTSPGAIDNSPLHF
v_gene: TRBV6-5; abundance: once; d_gene: -; j_gene: TRBJ1-2; CDR3nt: TGTGCCAGCAGTTACTTGCAGACAGGCCATGGCTACACCTTC; CDR3aa: CASSYLQTGHGYTF
v_gene: TRBV6-5; abundance: -; d_gene: -; j_gene: TRBJ1-2; CDR3nt: TGTGCCAGCAGGATCATACAGGGCGACTATGGCTACACCTTC; CDR3aa: CASRIIQGDYGYTF
v_gene: TRBV19; abundance: -; d_gene: -; j_gene: TRBJ1-5; CDR3nt: TGTGCCAGTTCGGAGATAGGCCAGCCCCAGCATTTT; CDR3aa: CASSEIGQPQHF
v_gene: TRBV7-9; abundance: -; d_gene: TRBD2; j_gene: TRBJ2-3; CDR3nt: TGTGCCAGCAGCTTCCGTAGCGGGAGGGCCGCAGATACGCAGTATTTT; CDR3aa: CASSFRSGRAADTQYF
v_gene: TRBV5-1; abundance: -; d_gene: -; j_gene: TRBJ1-1; CDR3nt: TGCGCCAGCAGGGGGGGCGCGGCATCGACTGAAGCTTTCTTT; CDR3aa: CASRGGAASTEAFF
v_gene: TRBV11-3; abundance: -; d_gene: -; j_gene: TRBJ1-3; CDR3nt: TGTGCCAGCAGCCCTGACTCTGGAAACACCATATATTTT; CDR3aa: CASSPDSGNTIYF
v_gene: TRBV4-3; abundance: once; d_gene: TRBD2; j_gene: TRBJ2-7; CDR3nt: TGCGCCAGCAGCCAAGCTACTAGCGGGAGTTGGCACGAGCAGTACTTC; CDR3aa: CASSQATSGSWHEQYF
v_gene: TRBV5-8; abundance: -; d_gene: TRBD2; j_gene: TRBJ2-7; CDR3nt: TGTGCCAGCAGCTTGGGCGGGACTACTTTCTACGAGCAGTACTTC; CDR3aa: CASSLGGTTFYEQYF
v_gene: TRBV5-4; abundance: -; d_gene: -; j_gene: TRBJ2-1; CDR3nt: TGTGCCAGCAGCCTAAATCGCCCACCGGGATCCAACAATGAGCAGTTCTTC; CDR3aa: CASSLNRPPGSNNEQFF
v_gene: TRBV28; abundance: -; d_gene: -; j_gene: TRBJ1-3; CDR3nt: TGTGCCAGCAGTTCCCCCCCCGGCCGGTTAGGTCTTCACTCTGGAAACACCATATATTTT; CDR3aa: CASSSPPGRLGLHSGNTIYF
v_gene: TRBV6-5; abundance: -; d_gene: TRBD1; j_gene: TRBJ1-6; CDR3nt: TGTGCCAGCAGCCGGGACAGGGGCGGAACACCCCTCCACTTT; CDR3aa: CASSRDRGGTPLHF
v_gene: TRBV5-1; abundance: -; d_gene: -; j_gene: TRBJ1-4; CDR3nt: TGCGCCAGCAGCGACGGGGACGGAGAAAAACTGTTTTTT; CDR3aa: CASSDGDGEKLFF
v_gene: TRBV6-4; abundance: -; d_gene: -; j_gene: TRBJ2-1; CDR3nt: TGTGCCAGCAGTGACGCGTACAATGAGCAGTTCTTC; CDR3aa: CASSDAYNEQFF
v_gene: TRBV27; abundance: few; d_gene: TRBD1; j_gene: TRBJ1-1; CDR3nt: TGTGCCAGCAGTTCCCCACCGGGACAGAGGATTATCACTGAAGCTTTCTTT; CDR3aa: CASSSPPGQRIITEAFF
v_gene: TRBV25-1; abundance: once; d_gene: -; j_gene: TRBJ1-3; CDR3nt: TGTGCCAGCAGTGCTTACTCTGGAAACACCATATATTTT; CDR3aa: CASSAYSGNTIYF
v_gene: TRBV7-3; abundance: -; d_gene: TRBD2; j_gene: TRBJ2-3; CDR3nt: TGTGCCAGCAGCTTAACTGAGGTAGCGGGAGCAGATACGCAGTATTTT; CDR3aa: CASSLTEVAGADTQYF
v_gene: TRBV28; abundance: -; d_gene: -; j_gene: TRBJ1-3; CDR3nt: TGTGCCAGCAGTTTATCGGAGTCTGGAAACACCATATATTTT; CDR3aa: CASSLSESGNTIYF
v_gene: TRBV5-8; abundance: -; d_gene: -; j_gene: TRBJ2-1; CDR3nt: TGTGCCAGCAGCGGGACCCGGGGCCGGGACGAGCAGTTCTTC; CDR3aa: CASSGTRGRDEQFF
v_gene: TRBV15; abundance: -; d_gene: TRBD2; j_gene: TRBJ2-1; CDR3nt: TGTGCCACCAGCAGAGAGAGCGGGAGGGACAATGAGCAGTTCTTC; CDR3aa: CATSRESGRDNEQFF
v_gene: TRBV7-8; abundance: -; d_gene: TRBD1; j_gene: TRBJ1-2; CDR3nt: TGTGCCAGCAGCTTAGGAGGGGCAGGGGGCCACTATGGCTACACCTTC; CDR3aa: CASSLGGAGGHYGYTF
v_gene: TRBV5-1; abundance: -; d_gene: -; j_gene: TRBJ1-1; CDR3nt: TGCGCCAGCAGCTTGGGGGGGTTGTCTGTAAATGTTGGCACTGAAGCTTTCTTT; CDR3aa: CASSLGGLSVNVGTEAFF
v_gene: TRBV5-8; abundance: -; d_gene: TRBD1; j_gene: TRBJ1-4; CDR3nt: TGTGCCAGCAGCCTCGGGGTCAGGGGGTATAATGAAAAACTGTTTTTT; CDR3aa: CASSLGVRGYNEKLFF
v_gene: TRBV7-9; abundance: few; d_gene: -; j_gene: TRBJ1-2; CDR3nt: TGTGCCAGCAGCCCAACGTTCTATGGCTACACCTTC; CDR3aa: CASSPTFYGYTF
v_gene: TRBV29-1; abundance: -; d_gene: -; j_gene: TRBJ2-7; CDR3nt: TGCAGCGTGGAAACTAGTTGGGTACCCTACGAGCAGTACTTC; CDR3aa: CSVETSWVPYEQYF
v_gene: TRBV5-6; abundance: -; d_gene: -; j_gene: TRBJ1-2; CDR3nt: TGTGCCAGCAGCACCAAAGACAGGTACTATGGCTACACCTTC; CDR3aa: CASSTKDRYYGYTF
v_gene: TRBV7-3; abundance: once; d_gene: -; j_gene: TRBJ1-6; CDR3nt: TGTGCCACTGAGGCTGGGGGGACACCCCTCCACTTT; CDR3aa: CATEAGGTPLHF